A selection of T cell receptor beta chains follows, all from one sample in a study of cytotoxic CD8 clonotypes in ibrutinib-treated CLL. The assay was immunoSEQ multiplex PCR, and TCRdb's table has in-frame clones only and misses some. The sample has about 140,000 clones, about 72% seen once; the top ten hold around a quarter. The sequencing used PBMCs, collected after 12 months of ibrutinib treatment. The receptors here all came from a human donor with chronic lymphocytic leukemia. CDR3s include the opening cysteine and the closing phenylalanine or tryptophan. A D gene is named only where the DNA matches it firmly. Only part of the rows carry a size: once, few, many, or a class if the clone is expanded.

abundance,d_gene,j_gene,v_gene,CDR3aa,CDR3nt
-,TRBD2,TRBJ2-7,TRBV10-3,CASGLAGGMYEQYF,TGTGCCTCCGGACTAGCGGGGGGTATGTACGAGCAGTACTTC
-,-,TRBJ2-7,TRBV2,CASSEIREQYF,TGTGCCAGCAGTGAAATTAGGGAGCAGTACTTC
many,-,TRBJ2-1,TRBV11-3,CASSSLVEMGYNEQFF,TGTGCCAGCAGCTCCCTAGTGGAGATGGGATACAATGAGCAGTTCTTC
-,-,TRBJ1-6,TRBV7-2,CASSSDYTLHF,TGTGCCAGCAGCTCCGACTATACCCTCCACTTT
-,TRBD2,TRBJ2-1,TRBV2,CASSKAGLNDNEQFF,TGTGCCAGCAGCAAAGCGGGACTAAACGACAATGAGCAGTTCTTC
-,-,TRBJ2-4,TRBV4-3,CASSQDWLQIAKNIQYF,TGCGCCAGCAGCCAAGATTGGTTACAGATAGCCAAAAACATTCAGTACTTC
-,-,TRBJ1-2,TRBV19,CASSTTGNYGYTF,TGTGCCAGTAGTACCACAGGGAACTATGGCTACACCTTC
-,TRBD1,TRBJ2-7,TRBV7-9,CASSLAKGQGAPYEQYF,TGTGCCAGCAGCTTAGCTAAAGGACAGGGGGCCCCCTACGAGCAGTACTTC
-,-,TRBJ2-6,TRBV28,CATIDNRVLSGANVLTF,TGTGCCACCATCGACAACAGGGTTCTCTCTGGGGCCAACGTCCTGACTTTC
once,-,TRBJ2-7,TRBV10-3,CAISESSSSYEQYF,TGTGCCATCAGTGAGTCCTCTAGCTCCTACGAGCAGTACTTC
-,-,TRBJ2-3,TRBV6-4,CASSPYGTRGSTDTQYF,TGTGCCAGCAGTCCGTATGGAACTCGAGGGAGCACAGATACGCAGTATTTT
once,TRBD1,TRBJ1-1,TRBV23-1,CASSQSVPGQGASNTEAFF,TGCGCCAGCAGTCAATCCGTCCCGGGACAGGGGGCTTCTAACACTGAAGCTTTCTTT
-,-,TRBJ2-7,TRBV5-1,CASSPRGFLGRAYEQYF,TGCGCCAGCAGCCCACGGGGTTTTTTGGGCAGGGCGTACGAGCAGTACTTC
-,-,TRBJ2-1,TRBV7-3,CASSPGPSYNEQFF,TGTGCCAGCAGCCCCGGCCCTTCCTACAATGAGCAGTTCTTC
-,-,TRBJ1-5,TRBV4-3,CASSQDRGQPQHF,TGCGCCAGCAGCCAAGACCGAGGTCAGCCCCAGCATTTT
-,-,TRBJ2-7,TRBV28,CASSFTGPLSYEQYF,TGTGCCAGCAGTTTTACAGGCCCCCTCTCCTACGAGCAGTACTTC
-,-,TRBJ2-7,TRBV7-2,CASSFGRGSYEQYF,TGTGCCAGCAGCTTTGGCAGGGGCTCCTACGAGCAGTACTTC
once,TRBD1,TRBJ1-1,TRBV16,CASSQFTGATEAFF,TGTGCCAGCAGCCAATTCACAGGGGCCACTGAAGCTTTCTTT
-,TRBD1,TRBJ1-5,TRBV19,CASTKTGTSNQPQHF,TGTGCCAGTACTAAGACAGGGACGAGCAATCAGCCCCAGCATTTT
few,-,TRBJ2-1,TRBV11-1,CASRKGGSVNEQFF,TGTGCCAGCAGAAAGGGGGGAAGCGTCAATGAGCAGTTCTTC
-,TRBD1,TRBJ1-2,TRBV6-1,CASRWDSMYYGYTF,TGTGCCAGTCGCTGGGACAGTATGTACTATGGCTACACCTTC
-,-,TRBJ2-5,TRBV7-9,CASSLRTGLIQETQYF,TGTGCCAGCAGCTTAAGAACAGGTTTGATTCAAGAGACCCAGTACTTC
-,-,TRBJ2-1,TRBV18,CASSPTGLGGNEQFF,TGTGCCAGCTCACCTACCGGACTAGGGGGCAATGAGCAGTTCTTC
-,-,TRBJ1-1,TRBV28,CASSPHRTVDTEAFF,TGTGCCAGCAGTCCCCATCGGACAGTCGACACTGAAGCTTTCTTT
-,-,TRBJ2-7,TRBV21-1,CASSKVARTESYEQYF,TGTGCCAGCAGCAAAGTCGCGAGGACAGAGTCCTACGAGCAGTACTTC
-,TRBD2,TRBJ2-5,TRBV5-1,CASRPAGGGEQETQYF,TGCGCCAGCCGCCCCGCGGGGGGCGGTGAGCAAGAGACCCAGTACTTC
-,-,TRBJ1-4,TRBV6-5,CASSYSRVEKLFF,TGTGCCAGCAGTTACTCCCGGGTCGAAAAACTGTTTTTT
-,-,TRBJ2-1,TRBV29-1,CSVSKTGGWDNEQFF,TGCAGCGTCTCGAAGACAGGCGGATGGGACAATGAGCAGTTCTTC
-,-,TRBJ1-2,TRBV2,CASREDRTYGYTF,TGTGCCAGCAGGGAAGACAGGACCTATGGCTACACCTTC
-,-,TRBJ1-1,TRBV27,CASSLIRYTEAFF,TGTGCCAGCAGTTTAATCAGATACACTGAAGCTTTCTTT
-,-,TRBJ2-3,TRBV4-2,CASSHDPPGLESTDTQYF,TGTGCCAGCAGCCATGACCCACCGGGACTGGAAAGCACAGATACGCAGTATTTT